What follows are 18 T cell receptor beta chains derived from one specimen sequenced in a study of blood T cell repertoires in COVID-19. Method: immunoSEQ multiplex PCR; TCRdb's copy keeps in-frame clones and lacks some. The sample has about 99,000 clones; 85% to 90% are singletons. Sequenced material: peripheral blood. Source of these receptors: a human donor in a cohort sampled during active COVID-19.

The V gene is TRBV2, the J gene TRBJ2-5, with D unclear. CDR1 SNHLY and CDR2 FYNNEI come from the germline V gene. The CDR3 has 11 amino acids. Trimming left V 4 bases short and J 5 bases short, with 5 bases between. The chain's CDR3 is CASSGLETQYF. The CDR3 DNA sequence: TGTGCCAGCAGTGGGCTCGAGACCCAGTACTTC. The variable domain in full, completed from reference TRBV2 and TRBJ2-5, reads EPEVTQTPSHQVTQMGQEVILRCVPISNHLYFYWYRQILGQKVEFLVSFYNNEISEKSEIFDDQFSVERPDGSNFTLKIRSTKLEDSAMYFCASSGLETQYFGPGTRLLVL.

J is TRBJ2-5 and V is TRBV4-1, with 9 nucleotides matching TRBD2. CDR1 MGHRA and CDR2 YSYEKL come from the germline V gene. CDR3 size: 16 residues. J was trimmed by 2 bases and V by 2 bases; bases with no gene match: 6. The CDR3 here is CASSQKTSGKQETQYF. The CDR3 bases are TGCGCCAGCAGCCAAAAGACTAGCGGAAAGCAAGAGACCCAGTACTTC.

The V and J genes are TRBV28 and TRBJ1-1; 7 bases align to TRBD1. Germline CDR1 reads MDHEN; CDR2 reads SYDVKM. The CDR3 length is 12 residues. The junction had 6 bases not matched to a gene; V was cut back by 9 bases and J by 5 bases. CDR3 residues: CASRGQGTEAFF. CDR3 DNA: TGTGCCAGTAGGGGGCAGGGTACTGAAGCTTTCTTT.

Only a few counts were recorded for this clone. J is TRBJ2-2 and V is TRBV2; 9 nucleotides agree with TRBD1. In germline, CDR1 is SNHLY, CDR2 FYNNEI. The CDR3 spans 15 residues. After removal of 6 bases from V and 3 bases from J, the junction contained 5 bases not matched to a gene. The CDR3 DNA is TGTGCCAGCAGACGGGACAGGGTAGACACCGGGGAGCTGTTTTTT. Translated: CASRRDRVDTGELFF.

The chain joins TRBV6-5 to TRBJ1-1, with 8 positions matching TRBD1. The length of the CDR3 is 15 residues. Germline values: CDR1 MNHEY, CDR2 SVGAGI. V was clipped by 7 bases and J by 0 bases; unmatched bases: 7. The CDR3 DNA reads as TGTGCCAGCATCCAGGACAGGGTGGTGAACACTGAAGCTTTCTTT. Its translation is CASIQDRVVNTEAFF.

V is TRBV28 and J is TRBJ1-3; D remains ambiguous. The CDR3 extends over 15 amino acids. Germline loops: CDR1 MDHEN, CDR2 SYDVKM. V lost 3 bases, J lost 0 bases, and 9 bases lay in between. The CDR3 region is CASSLQRDSGNTIYF. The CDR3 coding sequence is TGTGCCAGCAGTTTGCAGAGGGACTCTGGAAACACCATATATTTT.

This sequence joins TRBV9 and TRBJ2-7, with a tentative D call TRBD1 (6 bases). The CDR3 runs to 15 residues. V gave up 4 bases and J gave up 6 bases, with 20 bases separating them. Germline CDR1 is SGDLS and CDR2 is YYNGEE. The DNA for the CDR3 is TGTGCCAGCAGCCCCTGGACAGTAGGCCTCTCCGAGCAGTACTTC. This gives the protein CASSPWTVGLSEQYF.

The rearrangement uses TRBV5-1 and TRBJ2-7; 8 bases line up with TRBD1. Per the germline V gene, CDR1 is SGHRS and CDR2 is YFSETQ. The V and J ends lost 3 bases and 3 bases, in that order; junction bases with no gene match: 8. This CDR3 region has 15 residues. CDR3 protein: CASSWTQGANYEQYF. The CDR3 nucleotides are TGCGCCAGCAGCTGGACCCAGGGGGCGAACTACGAGCAGTACTTC.

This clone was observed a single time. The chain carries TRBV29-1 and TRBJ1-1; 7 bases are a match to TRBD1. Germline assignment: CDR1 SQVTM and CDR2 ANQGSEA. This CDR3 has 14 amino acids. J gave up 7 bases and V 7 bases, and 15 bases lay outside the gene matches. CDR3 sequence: CSAETGETPFEAFF. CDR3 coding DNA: TGCAGCGCCGAAACAGGGGAGACCCCTTTTGAAGCTTTCTTT.

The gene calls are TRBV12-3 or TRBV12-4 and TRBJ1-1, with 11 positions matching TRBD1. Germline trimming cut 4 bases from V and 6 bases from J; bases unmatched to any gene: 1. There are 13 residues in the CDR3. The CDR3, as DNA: TGTGCCAGCAGTTGGACAGGGGGCTCTGAAGCTTTCTTT. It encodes CASSWTGGSEAFF.

The CDR3 coding sequence is TGCGCCAGCAGCTTAGCGACCAGTGGGGAAAAACTGTTTTTT. As protein: CASSLATSGEKLFF. The chain joins TRBV5-1 to TRBJ1-4; D gene ambiguous. V gave up 2 bases and J gave up 8 bases, with 13 bases separating them. The CDR3 contains 14 residues. Germline loops: CDR1 SGHRS, CDR2 YFSETQ.

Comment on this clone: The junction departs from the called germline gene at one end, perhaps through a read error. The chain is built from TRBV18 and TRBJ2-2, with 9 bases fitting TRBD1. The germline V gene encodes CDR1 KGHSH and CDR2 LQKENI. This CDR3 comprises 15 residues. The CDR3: CASSQTGTGTVELFF. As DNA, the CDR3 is TGTGCCAGCTCCCAAACCGGGACAGGGACCGTGGAGCTGTTTTTT.

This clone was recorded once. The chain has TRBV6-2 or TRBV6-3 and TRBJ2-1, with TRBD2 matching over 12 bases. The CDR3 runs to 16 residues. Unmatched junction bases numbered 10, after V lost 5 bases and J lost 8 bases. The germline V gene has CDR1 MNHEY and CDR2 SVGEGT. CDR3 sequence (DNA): TGTGCCAGCAGTAAACGAACTAGCGGGGGGTTCGATGAGCAGTTCTTC. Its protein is CASSKRTSGGFDEQFF.

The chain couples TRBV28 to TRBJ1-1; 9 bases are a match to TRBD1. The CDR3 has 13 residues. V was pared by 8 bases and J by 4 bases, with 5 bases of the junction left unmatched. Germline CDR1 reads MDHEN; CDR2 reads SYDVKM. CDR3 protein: CASQGQGGTEAFF. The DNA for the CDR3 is TGTGCCAGCCAGGGACAGGGAGGCACTGAAGCTTTCTTT.

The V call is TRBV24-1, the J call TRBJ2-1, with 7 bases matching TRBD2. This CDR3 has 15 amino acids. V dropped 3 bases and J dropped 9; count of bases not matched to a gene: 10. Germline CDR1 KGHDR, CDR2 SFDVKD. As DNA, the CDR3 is TGTGCCACCAGTGATGGGCAATCCCCGGGGGGTGAGCAGTTCTTC. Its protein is CATSDGQSPGGEQFF.

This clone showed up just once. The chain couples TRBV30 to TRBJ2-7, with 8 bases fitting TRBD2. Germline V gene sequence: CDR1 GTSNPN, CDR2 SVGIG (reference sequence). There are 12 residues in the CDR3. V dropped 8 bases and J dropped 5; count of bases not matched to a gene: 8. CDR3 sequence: CAHGRGGNEQYF. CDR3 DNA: TGTGCCCACGGTCGGGGGGGAAACGAGCAGTACTTC.

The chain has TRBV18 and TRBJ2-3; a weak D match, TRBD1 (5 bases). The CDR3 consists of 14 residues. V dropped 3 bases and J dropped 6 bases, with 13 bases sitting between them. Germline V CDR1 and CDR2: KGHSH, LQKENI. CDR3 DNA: TGTGCCAGCTCACCCCAGGGTAACAGGGATACGCAGTATTTT. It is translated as CASSPQGNRDTQYF.

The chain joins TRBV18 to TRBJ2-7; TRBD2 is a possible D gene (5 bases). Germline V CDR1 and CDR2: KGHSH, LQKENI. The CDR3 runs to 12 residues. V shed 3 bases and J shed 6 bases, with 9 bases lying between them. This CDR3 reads CASSPAGGEQYF. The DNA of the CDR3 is TGTGCCAGCTCACCGGCAGGAGGCGAGCAGTACTTC.